These T cell receptor beta chains were read from a single sample in a study of T-cell memory formation after mild COVID-19. TCRdb itself ran the 5' RACE reads through MiXCR, one entry per CDR3 protein. The sample has approximately 200,000 distinct CDR3 sequences; roughly 17% are singletons. Input material: PBMCs or a T cell subset sorted from them (not recorded which). The receptors were sampled from an adult woman who had mild COVID-19 (a few samples of this study predate the infection). Cell type and time point are not known. The CDR3 runs from the conserved cysteine through the conserved F or W. D genes are given only for firm matches. Not all rows give a size; the values are once, few, many and, for expanded clones, a class.

j_call | d_call | clone_size | v_call | cdr3_aa | cdr3_nt
TRBJ2-2 | - | - | TRBV12-3/TRBV12-4 | CASSDGPSNTGELFF | TGTGCCAGCAGTGACGGTCCCAGTAACACCGGGGAGCTGTTTTTT
TRBJ2-1 | - | - | TRBV7-2 | CASSLWGSYNEQFF | TGTGCCAGCAGCCTCTGGGGATCCTACAATGAGCAGTTCTTC
TRBJ2-3 | - | many | TRBV9 | CASSPTGRTAGTDTQYF | TGTGCCAGCAGCCCCACGGGTCGGACGGCCGGCACAGATACGCAGTATTTT
TRBJ1-1 | TRBD1 | few | TRBV29-1 | CSAAGQLNTEAFF | TGCAGCGCAGCGGGACAGCTTAACACTGAAGCTTTCTTT
TRBJ2-1 | - | few | TRBV7-2 | CASSPDYYGRQFF | TGTGCCAGCAGCCCAGACTACTATGGGAGACAGTTCTTC
TRBJ1-5 | - | - | TRBV7-2 | CASSLVSYSNQPQHF | TGTGCCAGCAGCTTAGTCTCTTATAGCAATCAGCCCCAGCATTTT
TRBJ2-1 | - | many | TRBV20-1 | CSSRRGRDNEQFF | TGCAGTTCTAGGAGGGGGAGGGACAATGAGCAGTTCTTC
TRBJ2-3 | - | - | TRBV6-5 | CASSRSKIGGRTDTQYF | TGTGCCAGCAGTCGGAGTAAGATAGGGGGGCGCACAGATACGCAGTATTTT
TRBJ1-6 | - | - | TRBV5-1 | CASSSGTEPNSPLHF | TGCGCCAGCAGCTCCGGGACGGAACCTAATTCACCCCTCCACTTT
TRBJ1-6 | - | few | TRBV9 | CASSADTSNSPLHF | TGTGCCAGCAGCGCCGACACTAGTAATTCACCCCTCCACTTT
TRBJ2-5 | TRBD2 | few | TRBV7-9 | CASSPGTSGSPQETQYF | TGTGCCAGCAGCCCCGGGACTAGCGGGAGCCCCCAAGAGACCCAGTACTTC
TRBJ1-1 | TRBD1 | few | TRBV5-1 | CASSWEDRAWAEAFF | TGCGCCAGCAGCTGGGAGGACAGGGCGTGGGCTGAAGCTTTCTTT
TRBJ2-7 | - | few | TRBV7-2 | CASSARDLSYEQYF | TGTGCCAGCAGCGCCCGGGACCTATCCTACGAGCAGTACTTC
TRBJ2-1 | - | few | TRBV9 | CASTSTVGSYNEQFF | TGTGCCAGCACTTCGACGGTGGGCTCCTACAATGAGCAGTTCTTC
TRBJ2-2 | - | - | TRBV7-2 | CASSLGPYTGELFF | TGTGCCAGCAGCTTAGGCCCGTACACCGGGGAGCTGTTTTTT
TRBJ2-1 | TRBD2 | few | TRBV12-3/TRBV12-4 | CASSLAGVGTSRNNEQFF | TGTGCCAGCAGTTTAGCAGGGGTTGGGACTAGCCGAAACAATGAGCAGTTCTTC
TRBJ1-3 | - | - | TRBV3-1 | CASSQEGSKNTIYF | TGTGCCAGCAGCCAAGAGGGCAGTAAGAACACCATATATTTT
TRBJ2-7 | - | many | TRBV12-3/TRBV12-4 | CASTLGGGGPHEQYF | TGTGCCAGCACCCTAGGGGGCGGGGGGCCGCACGAGCAGTACTTC
TRBJ1-2 | TRBD1 | few | TRBV5-4 | CASSQQGVGYTF | TGTGCCAGCAGCCAACAGGGGGTGGGCTACACCTTC
TRBJ2-3 | - | few | TRBV4-1 | CASSQGAELTDTQYF | TGCGCCAGCAGCCAAGGGGCGGAACTTACAGATACGCAGTATTTT
TRBJ2-4 | - | few | TRBV6-1 | CASILTPGAKNIQYF | TGTGCCAGCATCCTAACTCCGGGGGCTAAAAACATTCAGTACTTC
TRBJ1-5 | - | few | TRBV29-1 | CSFTGTNSNQPQHF | TGCAGCTTCACCGGGACAAATAGCAATCAGCCCCAGCATTTT
TRBJ1-4 | TRBD1 | - | TRBV7-9 | CASSRWDRLNEKLFF | TGTGCCAGCAGCAGGTGGGACAGGCTTAATGAAAAACTGTTTTTT
TRBJ2-5 | - | many | TRBV10-3 | CAISSASAYETQYF | TGTGCCATCAGTTCGGCTAGCGCTTACGAGACCCAGTACTTC
TRBJ2-4 | - | - | TRBV6-2/TRBV6-3 | CATRTVAKNIQYF | TGTGCCACCCGGACAGTAGCCAAAAACATTCAGTACTTC
TRBJ2-7 | TRBD2 | - | TRBV4-2 | CASSQDGGSVSYEQYF | TGTGCCAGCAGCCAAGATGGCGGGAGTGTTTCCTACGAGCAGTACTTC
TRBJ2-3 | - | few | TRBV24-1 | CATSGVDTQYF | TGTGCCACCTCAGGGGTGGATACGCAGTATTTT
TRBJ2-5 | - | few | TRBV5-5 | CASRKGGAPQETQYF | TGTGCCAGCAGAAAAGGGGGGGCCCCCCAAGAGACCCAGTACTTC
TRBJ2-7 | TRBD2 | few | TRBV6-5 | CASSIPSGKFYEQYF | TGTGCCAGCAGTATCCCTAGCGGGAAATTCTACGAGCAGTACTTC
TRBJ1-1 | - | - | TRBV20-1 | CSAFGAGAPYEAFF | TGCAGTGCCTTCGGAGCAGGGGCCCCCTATGAAGCTTTCTTT
TRBJ1-1 | TRBD1 | few | TRBV5-4 | CASSLGTGDITEAFF | TGTGCCAGCAGCTTGGGGACAGGGGATATTACTGAAGCTTTCTTT
TRBJ2-7 | - | - | TRBV6-5 | CASRDTLSYEQYF | TGTGCCAGCAGGGACACCCTCTCCTACGAGCAGTACTTC
TRBJ2-3 | - | medium-sized | TRBV7-3 | CASSLGRDTQYF | TGTGCCAGCAGCTTAGGGAGGGATACGCAGTATTTT
TRBJ2-7 | - | - | TRBV18 | CASSPGEVGAQEQYF | TGTGCCAGCTCACCAGGGGAAGTGGGAGCACAGGAGCAGTACTTC
TRBJ2-1 | TRBD1 | - | TRBV18 | CASSPQGTGSNEQFF | TGTGCCAGCTCACCCCAGGGGACAGGGTCCAATGAGCAGTTCTTC
TRBJ2-5 | TRBD2 | - | TRBV12-3/TRBV12-4 | CASRRDSGRGKETQYF | TGTGCCAGCAGGAGGGATAGCGGGAGAGGGAAAGAGACCCAGTACTTC
TRBJ2-1 | - | - | TRBV12-3/TRBV12-4 | CASRIGPGGEQFF | TGTGCCAGCAGGATAGGGCCCGGTGGTGAGCAGTTCTTC
TRBJ2-7 | TRBD1 | many | TRBV4-2 | CASSQAGTGPREQYF | TGTGCCAGCAGCCAAGCCGGGACAGGGCCTCGCGAGCAGTACTTC
TRBJ2-4 | TRBD2 | few | TRBV20-1 | CSARRGSGTKNIQYF | TGCAGTGCTAGGAGGGGTAGCGGGACCAAAAACATTCAGTACTTC
TRBJ2-7 | TRBD2 | - | TRBV12-3/TRBV12-4 | CASIRTGGVYEQYF | TGTGCCAGCATAAGGACGGGAGGGGTCTACGAGCAGTACTTC
TRBJ2-5 | TRBD1 | few | TRBV12-3/TRBV12-4 | CASSSSGGSETQYF | TGTGCCAGCAGTTCATCAGGGGGCTCAGAGACCCAGTACTTC
TRBJ2-7 | TRBD2 | - | TRBV20-1 | CSAREASTSGSYEQYF | TGCAGTGCTAGAGAGGCCTCTACTAGCGGGTCTTACGAGCAGTACTTC
TRBJ2-6 | TRBD1 | - | TRBV4-3 | CASSQGQGSSGANVLTF | TGCGCCAGCAGCCAAGGACAGGGCAGCTCTGGGGCCAACGTCCTGACTTTC
TRBJ2-1 | - | - | TRBV7-9 | CASSPATSYNEQFF | TGTGCCAGCAGCCCGGCAACCTCCTACAATGAGCAGTTCTTC
TRBJ2-2 | - | few | TRBV9 | CASRALQGSGELFF | TGTGCCAGCAGAGCTCTCCAGGGCTCCGGGGAGCTGTTTTTT
TRBJ2-1 | TRBD2 | few | TRBV5-5 | CASSFGRLAGEGEQFF | TGTGCCAGCAGCTTTGGGCGACTAGCGGGAGAGGGTGAGCAGTTCTTC
TRBJ2-1 | TRBD2 | many | TRBV9 | CASSPRGERGIGNEQFF | TGTGCCAGCAGCCCCCGGGGGGAGAGGGGCATTGGGAATGAGCAGTTCTTC
TRBJ2-7 | TRBD2 | many | TRBV5-1 | CASQTAGGTYEQYF | TGCGCCAGCCAGACAGCGGGAGGTACTTACGAGCAGTACTTC
TRBJ2-7 | TRBD1 | few | TRBV20-1 | CSARDLQRTGYEQYF | TGCAGTGCTAGAGATCTCCAGCGGACAGGATACGAGCAGTACTTC
TRBJ2-5 | - | few | TRBV20-1 | CSSTRGFQQETQYF | TGCAGTTCTACTCGAGGTTTTCAACAAGAGACCCAGTACTTC
TRBJ1-3 | - | few | TRBV9 | CASSVTDGNTIYF | TGTGCCAGCAGCGTGACTGATGGAAACACCATATATTTT
TRBJ2-1 | - | - | TRBV23-1 | CASSQIETIFNEQFF | TGCGCCAGCAGTCAAATCGAGACAATTTTCAATGAGCAGTTCTTC
TRBJ2-5 | - | - | TRBV11-2 | CASSLGSLETQYF | TGTGCCAGCAGCTTAGGCTCCCTGGAGACCCAGTACTTC
TRBJ1-1 | - | many | TRBV12-3/TRBV12-4 | CASSSMGGRSTEAFF | TGTGCCAGCAGTTCTATGGGGGGTAGGAGCACTGAAGCTTTCTTT